The 11 T cell receptor beta chains reported below all come from one sample, sequenced in a study of human T cells and chemical hapten exposure listed by TCRdb under 2021. This specimen's time point label, per the study, means: pre-sensitization, week 0. The treatment or condition label corresponds to: therapeutic diphenylcyclopropenone sensitization with weekly scalp DPC. The library was obtained by RACE. The listed sequencing device is NextSeq 500. The raw public data were reprocessed by TCRdb itself: fastp quality trimming at Q25, MiXCR clonotype calling, in-frame beta chains only. Merged by CDR3 protein, the rows form single entries marked with the most common genes and DNA. The sample data list fewer than 140,000 distinct CDR3 sequences, and roughly 12% of these were observed just once. The ten largest clones represent roughly 1.6% of the sample. The sample consisted of whole blood, taken in connection with sensitization to the hapten diphenylcyclopropenone (DPC). The receptors derive from a woman aged 50 to 65 with alopecia areata. Some clones in this sample may be carry-over from other donors' samples.

This clonotype was observed at least ten times. The chain joins TRBV6-2 or TRBV6-3 to TRBJ2-1; 8 bases are shared with TRBD1. Trimming took 11 bases from V and 2 from J; bases not matched to a gene: 5. The CDR3 covers 13 residues. Germline loops: CDR1 MNHEY, CDR2 SVGEGT. CDR3 nucleotides: TGTGCCGCTAGGGACAGGACCTACAATGAGCAGTTCTTC. This gives the protein CAARDRTYNEQFF.

This clonotype has just a few counts. The chain is built from TRBV11-1 and TRBJ1-5; possibly TRBD1 for D (5 bases). Trimming removed 4 bases from V and 4 bases from J, with 8 bases in between. Germline V CDR1 and CDR2: SGHAT, FQDESV (reference sequence). This CDR3 comprises 13 residues. The CDR3 DNA reads as TGTGCCAGCAGCTCCGGGACGAATCAGCCCCAGCATTTT. Encoded protein: CASSSGTNQPQHF.

This clonotype was counted between two and nine times. The chain joins TRBV27 to TRBJ1-2, with D possibly being TRBD1 (5 bases). Trimming left V 6 bases short and J 3 bases short, with 8 bases between. The CDR3 totals 12 residues. Germline CDR1 is MNHEY and CDR2 is SMNVEV (reference sequence). The CDR3 nucleotides are TGTGCCAGCAGCGACAGCTACTATGGCTACACCTTC. It codes for CASSDSYYGYTF.

The chain uses TRBV5-4 and TRBJ1-1; 7 bases fit TRBD1. The CDR3 is made up of 13 amino acids. V shed 2 bases and J 10 bases; nucleotides not matched to a gene: 8. Germline-derived CDR1 and CDR2 are SGHNT and YYREEE (reference sequence). The CDR3 bases are TGTGCCAGCAGCTTTAGGGGGCAGGTGGGAGCTTTCTTT. Encoded protein: CASSFRGQVGAFF.

This clonotype came up many times. CDR3 sequence: CASSPLQGHYEQYF. For the CDR3, the DNA is TGTGCCAGCAGCCCACTACAGGGGCACTACGAGCAGTACTTC. The chain joins TRBV6-5 to TRBJ2-7; 7 nucleotides align to TRBD1. This CDR3 has 14 residues. V trimming: 6 bases; J trimming: 3 bases; junction bases outside the gene matches: 8. From germline, CDR1 is MNHEY and CDR2 SVGAGI.

This clonotype was observed many times. The chain is built from TRBV20-1 and TRBJ1-5; perhaps TRBD1 as D (6 bases). Trimming shortened V by 5 bases and J by 2 bases, and 7 bases separated the two germline ends. The CDR3 sequence is 12 residues long. In germline, CDR1 is DFQATT, CDR2 SNEGSKA (reference sequence). The chain's CDR3 is CSAPGGNQPQHF. CDR3 DNA: TGCAGTGCTCCAGGGGGCAATCAGCCCCAGCATTTT.

This clonotype came up a few times. The V and J genes are TRBV29-1 and TRBJ2-7; 8 bases line up with TRBD1. V lost 6 bases and J lost 0; bases outside the gene matches: 13. CDR1 and CDR2 (germline): SQVTM, ANQGSEA. The CDR3 runs to 16 residues. The CDR3 sequence: CSVIWGTGSSSYEQYF. For the CDR3, the DNA is TGCAGCGTGATATGGGGGACAGGATCAAGCTCCTACGAGCAGTACTTC.

A few counts support this clonotype. The genes are TRBV11-3 and TRBJ2-1, with D possibly being TRBD1 or TRBD2 (6 bases each). CDR1 SGHNT and CDR2 YENEEA come from the germline V gene. The CDR3 runs 14 residues. V was trimmed by 4 bases and J by 8 bases, leaving 15 bases between them. The CDR3 reads CASSYGGDIDEQFF. CDR3 coding DNA: TGTGCCAGCAGCTACGGGGGCGATATCGATGAGCAGTTCTTC.

This chain links TRBV20-1 with TRBJ2-3; 9 nucleotides align to TRBD2. Germline V CDR1 and CDR2: DFQATT, SNEGSKA (reference sequence). V lost 6 bases, J lost 1 base, and 20 bases stayed unmatched. The CDR3 totals 19 residues. For the CDR3, the DNA is TGCAGTGCCCCAAACGAGGCTGGTAGCGGGAGTAAAGGCACAGATACGCAGTATTTT. It specifies CSAPNEAGSGSKGTDTQYF.

As for this clonotype: A much larger clone differs from this one at a single base, so this may be a read error. The chain joins TRBV4-1 to TRBJ1-5; D unresolved. CDR1 and CDR2 (germline): MGHRA, YSYEKL. The CDR3 spans 14 residues. V dropped 4 bases and J dropped 5 bases, with 12 bases sitting between them. DNA of the CDR3: TGCGCCAGCAGCCGAGAGCCAGCCTATCAGCCCCAGCATTTT. Its translation is CASSREPAYQPQHF.

This clonotype was seen only a few times. The chain recombines TRBV12-3 or TRBV12-4 with TRBJ1-5, with 10 bases that match TRBD1. After removal of 5 bases from V and 7 bases from J, the junction contained 8 bases not matched to a gene. The CDR3 totals 15 residues. The chain's CDR3 is CASSPGQGLWQPQHF. CDR3 nucleotides: TGTGCCAGCAGTCCGGGACAGGGGTTATGGCAGCCCCAGCATTTT.